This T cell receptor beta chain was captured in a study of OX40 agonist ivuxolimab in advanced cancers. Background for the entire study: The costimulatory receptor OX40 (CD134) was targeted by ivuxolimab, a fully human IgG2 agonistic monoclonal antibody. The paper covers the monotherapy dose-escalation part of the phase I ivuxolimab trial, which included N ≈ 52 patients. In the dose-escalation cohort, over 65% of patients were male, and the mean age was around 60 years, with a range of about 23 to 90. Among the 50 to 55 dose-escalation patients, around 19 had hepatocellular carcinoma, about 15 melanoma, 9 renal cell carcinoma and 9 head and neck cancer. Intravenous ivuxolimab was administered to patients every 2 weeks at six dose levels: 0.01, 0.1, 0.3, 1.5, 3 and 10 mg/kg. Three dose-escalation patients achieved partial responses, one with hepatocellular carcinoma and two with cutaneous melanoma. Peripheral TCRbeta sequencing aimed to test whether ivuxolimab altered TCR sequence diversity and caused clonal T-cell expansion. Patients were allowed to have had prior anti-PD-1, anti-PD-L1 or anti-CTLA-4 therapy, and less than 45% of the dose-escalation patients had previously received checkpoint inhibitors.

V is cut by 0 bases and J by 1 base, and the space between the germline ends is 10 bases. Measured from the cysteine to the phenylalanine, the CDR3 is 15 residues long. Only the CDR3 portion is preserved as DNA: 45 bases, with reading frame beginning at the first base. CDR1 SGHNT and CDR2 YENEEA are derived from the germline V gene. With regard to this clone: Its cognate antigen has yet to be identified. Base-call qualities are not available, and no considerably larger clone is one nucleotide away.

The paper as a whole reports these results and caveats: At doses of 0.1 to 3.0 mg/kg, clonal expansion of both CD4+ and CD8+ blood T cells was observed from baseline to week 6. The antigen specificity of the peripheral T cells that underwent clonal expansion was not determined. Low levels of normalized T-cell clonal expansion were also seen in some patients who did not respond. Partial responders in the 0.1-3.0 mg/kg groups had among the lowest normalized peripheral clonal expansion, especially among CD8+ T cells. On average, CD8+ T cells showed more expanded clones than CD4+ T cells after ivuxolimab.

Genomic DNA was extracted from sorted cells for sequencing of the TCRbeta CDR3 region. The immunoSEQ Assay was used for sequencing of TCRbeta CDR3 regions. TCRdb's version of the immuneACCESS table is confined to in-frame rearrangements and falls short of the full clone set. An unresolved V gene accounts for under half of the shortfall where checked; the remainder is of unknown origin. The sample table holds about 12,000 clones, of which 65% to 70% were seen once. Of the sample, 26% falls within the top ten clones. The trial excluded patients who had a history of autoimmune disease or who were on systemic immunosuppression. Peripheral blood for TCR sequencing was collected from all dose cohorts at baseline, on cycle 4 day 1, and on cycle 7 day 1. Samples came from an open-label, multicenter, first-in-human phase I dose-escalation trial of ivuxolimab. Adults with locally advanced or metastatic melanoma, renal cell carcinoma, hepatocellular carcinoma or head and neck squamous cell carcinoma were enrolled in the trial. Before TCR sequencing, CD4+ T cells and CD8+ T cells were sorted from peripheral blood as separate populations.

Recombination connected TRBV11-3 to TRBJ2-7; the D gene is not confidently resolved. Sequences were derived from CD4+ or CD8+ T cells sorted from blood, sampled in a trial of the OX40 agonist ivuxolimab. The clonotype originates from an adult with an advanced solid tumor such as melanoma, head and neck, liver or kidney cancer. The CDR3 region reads CASSLEPSESYEQYF. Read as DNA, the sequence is TGTGCCAGCAGCTTAGAGCCTAGTGAATCCTACGAGCAGTACTTC.